Listed below are T cell receptor beta chains from one sample, sequenced in a study of blood T cell repertoires in COVID-19. Sequenced by immunoSEQ multiplex PCR; TCRdb stores in-frame clones only, minus some. The sample yields 360,000 or so clones, about nine tenths seen once. Material: peripheral blood. These receptors came from a woman between 55 and 75 years old with COVID-19, enrolled during active disease. The CDR3 runs from the conserved cysteine through the conserved F or W. The D gene is left open where the match is weak. The listing skips clone size in some rows; elsewhere it reads once, few, many or a size class.

TRBJ2-2,NA,NA,TRBV2,TGTGCCTTATTAAGGGGGTACACCGGGGAGCTGTTTTTT,CALLRGYTGELFF
TRBJ1-1,TRBD1,NA,TRBV19,TGTGCCAGTACTACCCGGGACAGGGGGAACACTGAAGCTTTCTTT,CASTTRDRGNTEAFF
TRBJ2-5,TRBD1,NA,TRBV5-1,TGCGCCAGCAGACCCGACAGGGGTGAGACCCAGTACTTC,CASRPDRGETQYF
TRBJ2-3,TRBD2,NA,TRBV5-1,TGCGCCAGCAGCTTGCTTAGCGGGGGGCCTCAAGATACGCAGTATTTT,CASSLLSGGPQDTQYF
TRBJ2-1,NA,NA,TRBV27,TGTGCCAGCAGTTTAACCCCAGGCTGGGGCAGCTCTAGCTCCTACAATGAGCAGTTCTTC,CASSLTPGWGSSSSYNEQFF
TRBJ1-5,NA,NA,TRBV19,TGTGCCAGTAGTAAACAGGGCCCCGTAGGTCAGCCCCAGCATTTT,CASSKQGPVGQPQHF
TRBJ2-3,NA,NA,TRBV18,TGTGCCAGCTCACCAAGGGGTCCAGATACGCAGTATTTT,CASSPRGPDTQYF
TRBJ1-1,NA,NA,TRBV29-1,TGCAGCATCAGCGTTAACACTGAAGCTTTCTTT,CSISVNTEAFF
TRBJ1-2,TRBD1,NA,TRBV29-1,TGCAGCGTCCGGGACAGGGGCTATGGCTACACCTTC,CSVRDRGYGYTF
TRBJ1-2,NA,NA,TRBV4-1,TGCGCCAGCAGCCCCCCCGGCCACGGGGGCTACACCTTC,CASSPPGHGGYTF
TRBJ1-2,TRBD1,NA,TRBV5-4,TGTGCCAGCATGACAGGGAACTATGGCTACACCTTC,CASMTGNYGYTF
TRBJ2-1,TRBD2,NA,TRBV5-1,TGCGCCAGCAGCCCACTAGCGGGGGGCTACAATGAGCAGTTCTTC,CASSPLAGGYNEQFF
TRBJ1-2,TRBD1,NA,TRBV6-5,TGTGCCAGCAGTTACTCAAACAGGGGGCTAAATGGCTACACCTTC,CASSYSNRGLNGYTF
TRBJ1-2,NA,once,TRBV6-5,TGTGCCAGCAGTCCCCGGGGGGGTTCTGGCTACACCTTC,CASSPRGGSGYTF
TRBJ1-5,NA,NA,TRBV19,TGTGCCAGTAGTAGACAGCTTAATAGCAATCAGCCCCAGCATTTT,CASSRQLNSNQPQHF
TRBJ2-3,TRBD1,NA,TRBV5-1,TGCGCCAGCAGCCCCCTGACAGGGGCTAGCACAGATACGCAGTATTTT,CASSPLTGASTDTQYF
TRBJ1-2,NA,NA,TRBV6-1,TGTGCCAGCAGTGAACTTACTCCGGCTAACTATGGCTACACCTTC,CASSELTPANYGYTF
TRBJ1-6,TRBD1,NA,TRBV7-2,TGTGCCAGCAGCCCCCAGACAGGGCTTAATTCACCCCTCCACTTT,CASSPQTGLNSPLHF
TRBJ1-5,NA,NA,TRBV6-5,TGTGCCAGCATCCGTGACTACCGCAATCAGCCCCAGCATTTT,CASIRDYRNQPQHF
TRBJ2-4,NA,NA,TRBV5-1,TGCGCCAGCAGCTTGGGGTTAGAAAACATTCAGTACTTC,CASSLGLENIQYF
TRBJ1-2,TRBD1,NA,TRBV2,TGTGCCAGCAGTTATAGACAGGGGGCGAACTATGGCTACACCTTC,CASSYRQGANYGYTF
TRBJ2-3,NA,NA,TRBV6-6,TGTGCCAGCAGTAACCTCAAGGGGCGGCCAGCAGATACGCAGTATTTT,CASSNLKGRPADTQYF
TRBJ2-5,TRBD1,NA,TRBV5-6,TGTGCCAGCAGCTTGTCAGGGGGCGAGACCCAGTACTTC,CASSLSGGETQYF